The 17 T cell receptor beta chains given below trace back to one sample, sequenced in a study of beta chain features in type 1 diabetes. Overall study findings and caveats: Within each of all four CD4+ subsets, Type 1 diabetes patients had TCRB CDR3s that were moderately but significantly shorter.

No antigens are known for them. The sequenced template was cDNA made from the entire isolated RNA. This table comes from immunoSEQ multiplex PCR, and its TCRdb copy is limited to in-frame clones, with some not included. The table includes 310,000 or so clones, about 15% detected once. The sequenced sample was naive CD4+ T cells from blood. The origin of the receptors is a man in his late teens or twenties with type 1 diabetes.

The chain is built from TRBV20-1 and TRBJ2-1; tentatively, D is TRBD1 (6 bases). The CDR3 consists of 11 residues. Germline V gene lookup returns CDR1 DFQATT and CDR2 SNEGSKA (reference sequence). The CDR3 coding sequence is TGCAGCACAGGGACGTGGAATGAGCAGTTCTTC. This translates into CSTGTWNEQFF.

The chain has TRBV6-6 and TRBJ2-3, with 9 bases fitting TRBD2. The germline gives CDR1 MNHNY, CDR2 SVGAGI (reference sequence). V was clipped by 5 bases and J by 6 bases; unmatched bases: 6. CDR3 size: 14 residues. The DNA for the CDR3 is TGTGCCAGCAGTGGAACCAGCGGGAGGGATACGCAGTATTTT. The encoded protein is CASSGTSGRDTQYF.

This clone turned up a few times. This chain joins TRBV19 and TRBJ1-4; D possibly corresponds to TRBD1 (6 bases). V was clipped by 7 bases and J by 8 bases, with 14 bases between them. Germline V CDR1 and CDR2: LNHDA, SQIVND (reference sequence). The CDR3 extends over 13 amino acids. CDR3 protein: CASTGARMEKLFF. CDR3 nucleotide sequence: TGTGCCAGTACAGGGGCCCGGATGGAAAAACTGTTTTTT.

This clone was found a few times. This rearrangement joins TRBV30 to TRBJ2-7; TRBD1 might be the D (5 bases). Germline V CDR1 and CDR2: GTSNPN, SVGIG (reference sequence). V lost 4 bases and J lost 1, with 11 bases in between. The CDR3 consists of 13 residues. CDR3 coding DNA: TGTGCCTGGACGCCCAGGGTTTCCTACGAGCAGTACTTC. Translation gives CAWTPRVSYEQYF.

The chain has TRBV7-2 and TRBJ2-5; D may be TRBD1 (5 bases). Germline V gene sequence: CDR1 SGHTA, CDR2 FQGNSA. Trimming cost V 2 bases and J 9 bases, with 13 bases left between them. The CDR3 totals 13 residues. CDR3 in DNA: TGTGCCAGCAGCTTAAGGCTGGTACAGGCCCAGTACTTC. Amino acids: CASSLRLVQAQYF.

This clone showed up just a few times. The same CDR3 is also encoded by other DNA sequences in this sample. This rearrangement joins TRBV28 to TRBJ2-5; D is possibly TRBD1 (5 bases). Germline V gene data show CDR1 as MDHEN and CDR2 as SYDVKM. The CDR3 sequence is 13 residues long. The V end was cut by 2 bases, the J end by 3 bases, with 7 bases between. The CDR3 DNA is TGTGCCAGCAGTTTAGGCAGGGAAGAGACCCAGTACTTC. Translating gives CASSLGREETQYF.

This clone has just one count. The chain recombines TRBV28 with TRBJ1-6; D ambiguous. The CDR3 sequence is 14 residues long. V was shortened by 5 bases and J by 0 bases, with 5 bases between the two germline ends. The germline gives CDR1 MDHEN, CDR2 SYDVKM. The CDR3 region is CASSPSSYNSPLHF. The CDR3 nucleotides are TGTGCCAGCAGTCCTAGCTCCTATAATTCACCCCTCCACTTT.

The chain has TRBV7-2 and TRBJ2-7; D is ambiguous. Germline V lookup: CDR1 SGHTA, CDR2 FQGNSA. The V and J ends lost 5 bases and 4 bases respectively, with 9 bases between them. The CDR3 length is 12 residues. The DNA for the CDR3 is TGTGCCAGCAGCCTTACAATGTACGAGCAGTACTTC. Its translation is CASSLTMYEQYF.

The V and J genes are TRBV28 and TRBJ1-1; 7 nucleotides match TRBD1. The CDR3 runs to 15 residues. Germline V gives CDR1 MDHEN, CDR2 SYDVKM. The V segment lost 5 bases and the J segment 5 bases; nucleotides outside the gene matches: 11. The CDR3 bases are TGTGCCAGCAGTAAAGGCGGGACAGTCCCAACTGAAGCTTTCTTT. It translates to CASSKGGTVPTEAFF.

This clone was observed a few times. The rearrangement uses TRBV29-1 and TRBJ2-1; 7 positions agree with TRBD2. Trimming took 7 bases from V and 3 from J; bases not matched to a gene: 9. Germline CDR1 reads SQVTM; CDR2 reads ANQGSEA. The CDR3 covers 14 residues. The DNA for the CDR3 is TGCAGCGCCCGGGCGCGGGAGAGCTACAATGAGCAGTTCTTC. The encoded protein is CSARARESYNEQFF.

This clone was seen a handful of times. The chain has TRBV9 and TRBJ2-5, with 12 bases matching TRBD2. V shed 3 bases, J shed 5 bases, and the junction held 5 bases outside the gene matches. CDR3 length equals 15 residues. Germline CDR1 reads SGDLS; CDR2 reads YYNGEE. DNA for the CDR3: TGTGCCAGCAGCGGCGCTAGCGGGGGGGCGGAGACCCAGTACTTC. Its protein is CASSGASGGAETQYF.

V usage is TRBV20-1 and J usage is TRBJ2-5; D remains unclear. The J call may be mistaken, given a closer DNA end match to TRBJ2-7. Germline V lookup: CDR1 DFQATT, CDR2 SNEGSKA (reference sequence). The CDR3 is made up of 11 amino acids. CDR3 in amino acids: CSASRSSEQYF. The CDR3 DNA reads TGCAGTGCTAGTCGAAGCTCCGAGCAGTACTTC.

This clone was found a few times. The chain couples TRBV2 to TRBJ2-1, with TRBD2 matching over 13 bases. Unmatched junction bases numbered 9, after V lost 7 bases and J lost 6 bases. Germline values: CDR1 SNHLY, CDR2 FYNNEI. The length of the CDR3 is 16 residues. Here the CDR3 reads CASIALRLAGGNEQFF. The CDR3 DNA reads as TGTGCCAGCATTGCGCTCCGACTAGCGGGAGGCAATGAGCAGTTCTTC.

This clone was picked up a small number of times. The V call is TRBV29-1, the J call TRBJ2-7; a possible D gene is TRBD2 (6 bases). V was trimmed by 5 bases and J by 4 bases, leaving 9 bases between them. There are 11 residues in the CDR3. The germline gives CDR1 SQVTM, CDR2 ANQGSEA. The CDR3: CSVSTSYEQYF. CDR3 DNA: TGCAGCGTTTCGACTAGTTACGAGCAGTACTTC.

The V and J genes are TRBV9 and TRBJ2-2; D perhaps matches TRBD2 (5 bases). Germline lookup yields CDR1 SGDLS and CDR2 YYNGEE. CDR3 length: 11 amino acids. The CDR3 sequence: CEEENTGELFF. Here the CDR3 DNA reads TGTGAGGAGGAGAACACCGGGGAGCTGTTTTTT.

This clone appeared a few times. The chain uses TRBV6-5 and TRBJ1-1; D remains ambiguous. This CDR3 comprises 14 residues. Trimming removed 0 bases from V and 8 bases from J, with 13 bases in between. Per the germline V gene, CDR1 is MNHEY and CDR2 is SVGAGI. The CDR3 nucleotides read TGTGCCAGCAGTTACTCTCGCACAGCATCCGAAGCTTTCTTT. This gives the protein CASSYSRTASEAFF.

This clone appeared a few times. The V gene is TRBV4-3, the J gene TRBJ1-2; D is possibly TRBD1 (6 bases). Germline V CDR1 and CDR2: LGHNA, YSLEER. This CDR3 region has 15 residues. Trimming took off 0 bases at V and 4 bases at J, with 12 bases between the two ends. CDR3 loop: CASSQDFRTAYGYTF. In DNA form, the CDR3 reads TGCGCCAGCAGCCAAGATTTCCGGACAGCCTATGGCTACACCTTC.